Shown below are 14 T cell receptor beta chains from a single sample sequenced in a study of cytomegalovirus exposure and HLA in healthy donors. Sequencing was performed with immunoSEQ multiplex PCR; in TCRdb, only in-frame clones are kept and a portion is missing. Of about 180,000 clones listed, roughly 85% are singletons. The source material was PBMCs. These receptors originate from a man between 18 and 35 years old in good health and CMV-seropositive.

The genes are TRBV6-5 and TRBJ1-5; TRBD1 is a possible D gene (6 bases). V was clipped by 8 bases and J by 3 bases, with 11 bases between them. CDR1 is MNHEY, CDR2 SVGAGI, per germline. This CDR3 is 13 amino acids long. The CDR3 protein is CASGQGNNQPQHF. DNA for the CDR3: TGTGCCAGCGGGCAGGGGAACAATCAGCCCCAGCATTTT.

The chain employs TRBV5-6 and TRBJ2-5; 9 bases agree with TRBD2. This CDR3 comprises 16 residues. The J segment lost 1 base and the V segment lost 2 bases, leaving 6 bases of the junction unmatched. Per the germline V gene, CDR1 is SGHDT and CDR2 is YYEEEE. Here the CDR3 DNA reads TGTGCCAGCAGCTTTTATAGCGGGGGCCCCCAAGAGACCCAGTACTTC. Its protein is CASSFYSGGPQETQYF.

CDR3 DNA sequence: TGTGCCAGCAGTTCCCTTGGACAGGACGGGGAGCTGTTTTTT. Its translation is CASSSLGQDGELFF. The chain uses TRBV7-3 and TRBJ2-2; 7 bases are a match to TRBD1. This CDR3 has 14 amino acids. Germline loops: CDR1 SGHTA, CDR2 FQGTGA. J lost 7 bases, V lost 6 bases, and 8 bases had no gene match. Looking up the rest from reference TRBV7-3 and TRBJ2-2 gives the full variable domain: GAGVSQTPSNKVTEKGKYVELRCDPISGHTALYWYRQSLGQGPEFLIYFQGTGAADDSGLPNDRFFAVRPEGSVSTLKIQRTERGDSAVYLCASSSLGQDGELFFGEGSRLTVL.

This chain joins TRBV4-1 and TRBJ1-5; D gene uncertain. The V gene's germline CDR1 is MGHRA and CDR2 YSYEKL. The CDR3 length is 15 residues. The germline V and J ends were trimmed by 1 base and 5 bases, with 12 bases remaining between them. This CDR3 reads CASSQGSGSDQPQHF. CDR3 nucleotides: TGCGCCAGCAGCCAAGGTTCAGGAAGTGATCAGCCCCAGCATTTT.

This clone has only one observation. V gene TRBV19 combines with J gene TRBJ2-7, with D perhaps TRBD2 (6 bases). The V gene's germline CDR1 is LNHDA and CDR2 SQIVND (reference sequence). The CDR3 covers 17 residues. Trimming removed 5 bases at V and 0 bases at J, with 20 bases between. For the CDR3, the DNA is TGTGCCAGTAGTCAAAACACGGGACTGAGGAGCTCCTACGAGCAGTACTTC. The encoded protein is CASSQNTGLRSSYEQYF.

The chain couples TRBV30 to TRBJ1-6; no clear D gene. This CDR3 is built from 13 residues. Germline-derived CDR1 and CDR2 are GTSNPN and SVGIG (reference sequence). V lost 3 bases and J 2 bases, leaving 5 bases between the germline ends. The CDR3 bases are TGTGCCTGGAGAATAACCTATAATTCACCCCTCCACTTT. This translates into CAWRITYNSPLHF.

V gene TRBV5-6 combines with J gene TRBJ2-7, with a weak D call TRBD1 (6 bases). Trimming cost V 4 bases and J 2 bases, with 10 bases left between them. This CDR3 is built from 13 residues. CDR1 and CDR2 (germline): SGHDT, YYEEEE. CDR3 protein: CASSPWTAYEQYF. CDR3 sequence (DNA): TGTGCCAGCAGCCCCTGGACAGCCTACGAGCAGTACTTC.

The V call is TRBV9, the J call TRBJ1-2; the match to TRBD1 covers 8 bases. Trimming cost V 2 bases and J 8 bases; bases outside gene matches: 5. CDR3 length equals 13 residues. In germline, CDR1 is SGDLS, CDR2 YYNGEE. The CDR3 spells CASSVSTGEGYTF. The CDR3 DNA is TGTGCCAGCAGCGTCTCGACAGGGGAGGGCTACACCTTC.

This rearrangement joins TRBV28 to TRBJ2-7; a weak D match, TRBD1 (6 bases). Germline values: CDR1 MDHEN, CDR2 SYDVKM. The CDR3 sequence is 12 residues long. Deletions cut 6 bases from V and 6 bases from J, with 12 bases between. The CDR3 here is CASSLTGFEQYF. CDR3 DNA: TGTGCCAGCAGCCTTACAGGGTTCGAGCAGTACTTC.

The rearrangement links TRBV6-1 to TRBJ1-2, with D possibly matching TRBD1 (5 bases). CDR3 size: 15 residues. The V end lost 3 bases, the J end lost 1 base, and 12 bases lay between the germline ends. Germline V gene sequence: CDR1 MNHNS, CDR2 SASEGT. The CDR3 region has the DNA TGTGCCAGCAGTGACCCTGGGGGGAGTAACTATGGCTACACCTTC. It encodes CASSDPGGSNYGYTF.

This chain connects TRBV29-1 to TRBJ2-7, with a tentative D call TRBD1 (6 bases). This CDR3 has 12 residues. Germline lookup yields CDR1 SQVTM and CDR2 ANQGSEA. Trimming removed 5 bases at V and 2 bases at J, with 10 bases between. The CDR3 DNA follows: TGCAGCGTTTCACAGGGACCCTACGAGCAGTACTTC. Its protein is CSVSQGPYEQYF.

The rearrangement links TRBV5-1 to TRBJ2-1, with TRBD1 matching 10 bases. There are 15 residues in the CDR3. Looked up from germline, CDR1 is SGHRS and CDR2 is YFSETQ. Trimming removed 3 bases from V and 3 bases from J; junction bases left unmatched: 3. DNA of the CDR3: TGCGCCAGCAGCTGGACAGGGGGTCGCTACAATGAGCAGTTCTTC. Residues: CASSWTGGRYNEQFF.

CDR3 protein: CASSGRILLNTIYF. In DNA form, the CDR3 reads TGTGCCAGCAGTGGCAGGATCCTCTTAAACACCATATATTTT. The chain carries TRBV6-1 and TRBJ1-3; D unresolved. There are 14 residues in the CDR3. Trimming took 4 bases from V and 6 from J, leaving 13 bases between them. Germline V gene sequence: CDR1 MNHNS, CDR2 SASEGT.

This clone is a singleton in its sample. This chain connects TRBV10-1 to TRBJ2-1; tentatively, D is TRBD2 (6 bases). CDR1 is WNHNN and CDR2 is SYGVQD in the germline V gene (reference sequence). V gave up 8 bases and J gave up 5 bases, with 13 bases separating them. The CDR3 totals 13 residues. The CDR3 reads CASSARTNNEQFF. CDR3 nucleotides: TGCGCCAGCTCCGCCCGGACTAACAATGAGCAGTTCTTC.